Listed below are T cell receptor beta chains from one sample, sequenced in a study of OX40 agonist ivuxolimab in advanced cancers. TCRdb's copy holds only in-frame clones and misses some; the assay was immunoSEQ multiplex PCR. The sample includes about 30,000 clones, roughly 89% seen only once; the top ten take roughly 30%. Material: CD4+ or CD8+ T cells sorted from blood, obtained in a trial of the OX40 agonist ivuxolimab. The receptors were sampled from an adult with an advanced solid tumor such as melanoma, head and neck, liver or kidney cancer. Both conserved end residues are part of each CDR3. The D gene is left open where the match is weak. Size is stated for part of the rows, as once, few or many counts, or as a class when the clone is expanded.

-,TRBJ1-5,TRBD1,TRBV6-6,TGTGCCAGCAGTTATTCACGGGACAGTTCCCAGCCCCAGCATTTT,CASSYSRDSSQPQHF
-,TRBJ1-5,-,TRBV10-3,TGTGCCAGTTCCTATCGGGGTAGCAATCAGCCCCAGCATTTT,CASSYRGSNQPQHF
-,TRBJ2-7,-,TRBV27,TGTGCCAGCAGTTTGAGGGGTTTTTACGAGCAGTACTTC,CASSLRGFYEQYF
-,TRBJ2-1,TRBD1,TRBV14,TGTGCCAGCAGCCCCCGACAGGGAAATGAGCAGTTCTTC,CASSPRQGNEQFF
once,TRBJ2-5,TRBD2,TRBV27,TGTGCCAGCAGTTTCGGGACCGCGGGAGTCGACCAGTACTTC,CASSFGTAGVDQYF
-,TRBJ2-1,-,TRBV9,TGTGCCAGCAGCAACTCCAGGGTCGTCTACAATGAGCAGTTCTTC,CASSNSRVVYNEQFF
-,TRBJ2-7,TRBD1,TRBV11-2,TGTGCCAGCAGCTTACCGCTGCCCGGGACAGGGTACTACGAGCAGTACTTC,CASSLPLPGTGYYEQYF
-,TRBJ2-7,TRBD2,TRBV5-3,TGTGCCAGAAGCGGGCTAGCGGGCGCCCCGGGGGAGCAGTACTTC,CARSGLAGAPGEQYF
-,TRBJ2-5,-,TRBV2,TGTGCCAGCAGTGAATACATCAGAGAGACCCAGTACTTC,CASSEYIRETQYF
-,TRBJ1-2,-,TRBV5-6,TGTGCCAGCAGCTTGGGAGGGCTTGGCTACACCTTC,CASSLGGLGYTF
-,TRBJ1-1,-,TRBV27,TGTGCCAGCAGGAGGGGTTACACTGAAGCTTTCTTT,CASRRGYTEAFF
few,TRBJ2-5,-,TRBV7-6,TGTGCCAGCAGCCACCCCTCACAAGAGACCCAGTACTTC,CASSHPSQETQYF
-,TRBJ2-3,-,TRBV5-6,TGTGCCAGCAGCTTGGAGCAAGATACGCAGTATTTT,CASSLEQDTQYF
-,TRBJ2-5,-,TRBV30,TGTGCCTGGAATGAGTTTCAAGAGACCCAGTACTTC,CAWNEFQETQYF
-,TRBJ2-1,-,TRBV6-1,TGTGCCAGCCCTGAACTCGGATCGGTCGGTGAGCAGTTCTTC,CASPELGSVGEQFF
once,TRBJ2-1,-,TRBV9,TGTGCCGCAGGAGGGGGCAATGAGCAGTTCTTC,CAAGGGNEQFF
-,TRBJ2-1,TRBD2,TRBV5-6,TGTGCCAGCAGCTTAGCGGGAGGCTTCTACAATGAGCAGTTCTTC,CASSLAGGFYNEQFF
-,TRBJ1-2,-,TRBV2,TGTGCCAGCAGTCAAACCGGGACACACTATGGCTACACCTTC,CASSQTGTHYGYTF
-,TRBJ2-1,-,TRBV7-9,TGTGCCAGCAGCCGCGCGGACAGCTACAATGAGCAGTTCTTC,CASSRADSYNEQFF
-,TRBJ2-3,-,TRBV27,TGTGCCAGCCGAAAACTAGCAGCGGTGGATACGCAGTATTTT,CASRKLAAVDTQYF
few,TRBJ1-5,TRBD1,TRBV7-9,TGTGCCAGCAGCGAGGGACAGTCGGGCAATCAGCCCCAGCATTTT,CASSEGQSGNQPQHF
once,TRBJ2-3,TRBD2,TRBV6-4,TGTGCCACCTCGGGACTAGCGGGGGGAGATACGCAGTATTTT,CATSGLAGGDTQYF
-,TRBJ1-6,-,TRBV27,TGTGCCAGCAGTTTAGGGATTTCCTATAATTCACCCCTCCACTTT,CASSLGISYNSPLHF
-,TRBJ2-7,TRBD2,TRBV14,TGTGCCAGCAGCCTCCGACTAGCGGGAATCGACGAGCAGTACTTC,CASSLRLAGIDEQYF